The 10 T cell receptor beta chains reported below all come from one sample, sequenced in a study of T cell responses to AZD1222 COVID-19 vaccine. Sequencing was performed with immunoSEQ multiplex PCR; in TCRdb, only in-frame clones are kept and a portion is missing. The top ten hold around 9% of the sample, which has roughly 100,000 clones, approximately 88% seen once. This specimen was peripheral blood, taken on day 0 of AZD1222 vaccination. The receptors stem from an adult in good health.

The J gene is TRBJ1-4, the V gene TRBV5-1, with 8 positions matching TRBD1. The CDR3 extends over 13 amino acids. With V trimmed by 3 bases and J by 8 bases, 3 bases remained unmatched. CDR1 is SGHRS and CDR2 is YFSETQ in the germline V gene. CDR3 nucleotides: TGCGCCAGCAGCTCGGGACAGGTAGAAAAACTGTTTTTT. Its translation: CASSSGQVEKLFF.

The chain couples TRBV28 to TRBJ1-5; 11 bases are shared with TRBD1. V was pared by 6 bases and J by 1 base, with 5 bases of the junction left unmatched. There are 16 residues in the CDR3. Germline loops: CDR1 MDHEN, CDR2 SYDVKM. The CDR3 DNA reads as TGTGCCAGCAGCGGGACAGGGGGTGCGAGCAATCAGCCCCAGCATTTT. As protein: CASSGTGGASNQPQHF.

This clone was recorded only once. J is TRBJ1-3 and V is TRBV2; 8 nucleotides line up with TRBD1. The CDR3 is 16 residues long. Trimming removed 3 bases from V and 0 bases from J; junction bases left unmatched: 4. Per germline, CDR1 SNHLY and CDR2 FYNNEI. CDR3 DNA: TGTGCCAGCAGTGACAGGGGGCCTTTCTCTGGAAACACCATATATTTT. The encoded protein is CASSDRGPFSGNTIYF.

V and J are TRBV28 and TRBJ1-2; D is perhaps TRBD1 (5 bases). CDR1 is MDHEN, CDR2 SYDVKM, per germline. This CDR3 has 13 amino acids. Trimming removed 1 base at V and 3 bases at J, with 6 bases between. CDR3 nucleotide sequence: TGTGCCAGCAGTTTATCACAGGACTATGGCTACACCTTC. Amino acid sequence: CASSLSQDYGYTF.

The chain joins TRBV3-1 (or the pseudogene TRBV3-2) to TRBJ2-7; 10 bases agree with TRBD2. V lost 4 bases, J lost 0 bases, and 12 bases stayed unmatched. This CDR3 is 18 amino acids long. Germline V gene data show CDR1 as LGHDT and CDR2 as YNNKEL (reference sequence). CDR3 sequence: CASSPEWTSGLSSYEQYF. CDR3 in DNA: TGTGCCAGCAGCCCGGAATGGACTAGCGGACTATCCTCCTACGAGCAGTACTTC.

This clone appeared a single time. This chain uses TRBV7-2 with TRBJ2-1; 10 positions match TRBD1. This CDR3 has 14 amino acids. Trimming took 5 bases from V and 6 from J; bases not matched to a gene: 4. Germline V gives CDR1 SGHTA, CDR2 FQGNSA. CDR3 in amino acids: CASSTRTGGNEQFF. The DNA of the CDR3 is TGTGCCAGCAGCACCCGGACAGGGGGCAATGAGCAGTTCTTC. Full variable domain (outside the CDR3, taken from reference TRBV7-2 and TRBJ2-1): GAGVSQSPSNKVTEKGKDVELRCDPISGHTALYWYRQSLGQGLEFLIYFQGNSAPDKSGLPSDRFSAERTGGSVSTLTIQRTQQEDSAVYLCASSTRTGGNEQFFGPGTRLTVL.

The CDR3 DNA reads as TGTGCCAGCAGTTCCCAGGGTTTTGGGCAGCCCCAGCATTTT. This encodes CASSSQGFGQPQHF. The chain joins TRBV7-2 to TRBJ1-5; perhaps TRBD1 as D (5 bases). This CDR3 has 14 amino acids. Per germline, CDR1 SGHTA and CDR2 FQGNSA. V was clipped by 6 bases and J by 7 bases, with 16 bases between them.

Written as DNA, the CDR3 is TGTGCCAGCAACCTTTTTGGGAGTTATGGCTACACCTTC. Amino acid sequence: CASNLFGSYGYTF. The chain has TRBV12-3 or TRBV12-4 and TRBJ1-2; D remains unclear. The CDR3 runs 13 residues. Deletions cut 7 bases from V and 5 bases from J, with 14 bases between.

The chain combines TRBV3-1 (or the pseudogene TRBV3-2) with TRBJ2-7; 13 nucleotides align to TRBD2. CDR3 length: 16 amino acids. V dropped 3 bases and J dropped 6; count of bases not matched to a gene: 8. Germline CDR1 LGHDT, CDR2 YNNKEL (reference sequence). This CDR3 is CASSQGQLAGGSEQYF. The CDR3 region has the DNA TGTGCCAGCAGCCAGGGTCAACTAGCGGGGGGGAGCGAGCAGTACTTC.

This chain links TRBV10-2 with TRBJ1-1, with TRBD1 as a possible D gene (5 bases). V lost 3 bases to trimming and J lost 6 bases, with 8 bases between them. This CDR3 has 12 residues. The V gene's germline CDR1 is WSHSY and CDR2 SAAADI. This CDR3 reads CASSDRDAEAFF. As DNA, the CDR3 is TGCGCCAGCAGTGACAGGGACGCTGAAGCTTTCTTT.